Listed below are T cell receptor beta chains from one sample, sequenced in a study of blood T cell repertoires in COVID-19. Data came from immunoSEQ multiplex PCR; TCRdb stores just in-frame clones and leaves some out. The sample yields about 190,000 clones, over 80% seen once. Specimen: peripheral blood. These receptors were obtained from a woman between 40 and 55 years old with acute or convalescent COVID-19. Both conserved end residues are part of each CDR3. Each record gives: clone size, D gene, J gene, V gene, CDR3 DNA, CDR3 protein. The D gene is left open where the match is weak. Clone size, where shown, is once, few, many, or a class for clones that have expanded.

clone size: NA
D gene: NA
J gene: TRBJ1-1
V gene: TRBV5-1
CDR3 DNA: TGCGCCAGCAGCGGGTGGACAGCGAGTAACACTGAAGCTTTCTTT
CDR3 protein: CASSGWTASNTEAFF

clone size: NA
D gene: NA
J gene: TRBJ2-7
V gene: TRBV5-1
CDR3 DNA: TGCGCCAGCTCATCCCTAACGGAGGTCGACGAGCAGTACTTC
CDR3 protein: CASSSLTEVDEQYF

clone size: many
D gene: TRBD1
J gene: TRBJ1-1
V gene: TRBV7-9
CDR3 DNA: TGTGCCAGCAGCTTAGCCGGGACAGGGTTGAACACTGAAGCTTTCTTT
CDR3 protein: CASSLAGTGLNTEAFF

clone size: NA
D gene: NA
J gene: TRBJ1-1
V gene: TRBV18
CDR3 DNA: TGTGCCAGCTCACCACCCCACAGGGATCAGAGCACTGAAGCTTTCTTT
CDR3 protein: CASSPPHRDQSTEAFF

clone size: NA
D gene: TRBD1
J gene: TRBJ1-2
V gene: TRBV19
CDR3 DNA: TGTGCCAGTACCCAAGACAGGGGGCTACATGGCTACACCTTC
CDR3 protein: CASTQDRGLHGYTF

clone size: NA
D gene: TRBD1
J gene: TRBJ1-2
V gene: TRBV9
CDR3 DNA: TGTGCCAGCAGCCCCGGACAGGGTGTTTTCTATGGCTACACCTTC
CDR3 protein: CASSPGQGVFYGYTF

clone size: NA
D gene: TRBD1
J gene: TRBJ1-2
V gene: TRBV25-1
CDR3 DNA: TGTGCCAGCAGTGATCCGGGACAGGGGGCCAACTATGGCTACACCTTC
CDR3 protein: CASSDPGQGANYGYTF

clone size: NA
D gene: NA
J gene: TRBJ2-3
V gene: TRBV5-1
CDR3 DNA: TGCGCCAGCAGCGCCCTACAGGGCACGAGCACAGATACGCAGTATTTT
CDR3 protein: CASSALQGTSTDTQYF

clone size: NA
D gene: NA
J gene: TRBJ1-2
V gene: TRBV5-4
CDR3 DNA: TGTGCCAGCAGCTTGGGATTGGGGGGAGGAGGCTACACCTTC
CDR3 protein: CASSLGLGGGGYTF

clone size: NA
D gene: NA
J gene: TRBJ1-6
V gene: TRBV6-5
CDR3 DNA: TGTGCCAGCAGTTCCAGGCCGAATTCACCCCTCCACTTT
CDR3 protein: CASSSRPNSPLHF

clone size: NA
D gene: TRBD2
J gene: TRBJ2-7
V gene: TRBV11-2
CDR3 DNA: TGTGCCAGCAGCCCCGTCTGGCCGGGGGGATTATACGAGCAGTACTTC
CDR3 protein: CASSPVWPGGLYEQYF

clone size: NA
D gene: NA
J gene: TRBJ2-1
V gene: TRBV29-1
CDR3 DNA: TGCAGCGTTTATCGACTAGATTACAATGAGCAGTTCTTC
CDR3 protein: CSVYRLDYNEQFF

clone size: NA
D gene: NA
J gene: TRBJ1-4
V gene: TRBV7-2
CDR3 DNA: TGTGCCAGCAGCTTAGAACAGTTTAATGAAAAACTGTTTTTT
CDR3 protein: CASSLEQFNEKLFF

clone size: NA
D gene: TRBD1
J gene: TRBJ1-1
V gene: TRBV11-2
CDR3 DNA: TGTGCCAGCAGCTTTACAGGGGTTGAAGCTTTCTTT
CDR3 protein: CASSFTGVEAFF

clone size: once
D gene: NA
J gene: TRBJ2-1
V gene: TRBV7-2
CDR3 DNA: TGTGCCAGCAGCTTAGCTCCCCGGGTGGCGGGCGAGCAGTTCTTC
CDR3 protein: CASSLAPRVAGEQFF

clone size: NA
D gene: TRBD2
J gene: TRBJ2-1
V gene: TRBV6-5
CDR3 DNA: TGTGCCAGCAGTTACGGGACTAGCGAGTACAATGAGCAGTTCTTC
CDR3 protein: CASSYGTSEYNEQFF

clone size: NA
D gene: TRBD1
J gene: TRBJ2-7
V gene: TRBV5-5
CDR3 DNA: TGTGCCAGCTCCCTACAGGGGTTAGGCTACGAGCAGTACTTC
CDR3 protein: CASSLQGLGYEQYF

clone size: NA
D gene: TRBD2
J gene: TRBJ2-1
V gene: TRBV24-1
CDR3 DNA: TGTGCCACCAGTGATAGGAGCGGGAGCAATGAGCAGTTCTTC
CDR3 protein: CATSDRSGSNEQFF

clone size: NA
D gene: NA
J gene: TRBJ1-3
V gene: TRBV20-1
CDR3 DNA: TGCAGGGCGGACTCTGGAAACACCATATATTTT
CDR3 protein: CRADSGNTIYF

clone size: NA
D gene: TRBD1
J gene: TRBJ1-4
V gene: TRBV28
CDR3 DNA: TGTGCCAGCAGTCTAGGGGGCAGAAGGGAAAAACTGTTTTTT
CDR3 protein: CASSLGGRREKLFF

clone size: NA
D gene: NA
J gene: TRBJ1-2
V gene: TRBV28
CDR3 DNA: TGTGCCAGCAGTTTTTTGGAGGGTAACTATGGCTACACCTTC
CDR3 protein: CASSFLEGNYGYTF

clone size: NA
D gene: NA
J gene: TRBJ2-1
V gene: TRBV5-6
CDR3 DNA: TGTGCCAGCAGGGGGAGGCCGGAGCAGTTCTTC
CDR3 protein: CASRGRPEQFF

clone size: NA
D gene: NA
J gene: TRBJ2-5
V gene: TRBV7-2
CDR3 DNA: TGTGCCAGCAGCTCGAACCAGGGGGGAGAGACCCAGTACTTC
CDR3 protein: CASSSNQGGETQYF

clone size: NA
D gene: NA
J gene: TRBJ1-1
V gene: TRBV27
CDR3 DNA: TGTGCCAGCAGTCCCTACCCTCGGAGGGCTTTCTTT
CDR3 protein: CASSPYPRRAFF